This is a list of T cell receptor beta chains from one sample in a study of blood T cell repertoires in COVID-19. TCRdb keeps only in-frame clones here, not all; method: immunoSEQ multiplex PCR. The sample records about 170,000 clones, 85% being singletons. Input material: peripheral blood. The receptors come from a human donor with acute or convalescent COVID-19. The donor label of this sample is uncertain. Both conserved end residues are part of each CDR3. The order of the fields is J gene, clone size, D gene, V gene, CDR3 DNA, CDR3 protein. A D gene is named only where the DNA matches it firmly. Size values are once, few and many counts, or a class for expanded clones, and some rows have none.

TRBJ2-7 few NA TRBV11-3 TGTGCCAGCAGCCCTTCCCCCTACGAGCAGTACTTC CASSPSPYEQYF
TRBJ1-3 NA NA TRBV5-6 TGTGCCAGCAGCTTCGGGGGACCTGGAAACACCATATATTTT CASSFGGPGNTIYF
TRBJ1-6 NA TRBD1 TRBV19 TGTGCCAGTAGGCACAGGGGGGCTGGGAATTCACCCCTCCACTTT CASRHRGAGNSPLHF
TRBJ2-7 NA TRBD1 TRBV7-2 TGTGCCAGCAGCTTTCTCGGGACAGGGTCTTCTACCTACGAGCAGTACTTC CASSFLGTGSSTYEQYF
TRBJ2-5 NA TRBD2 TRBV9 TGTGCCAGCAGCCCGATCGAGCGGGGAAAGACCCAGTACTTC CASSPIERGKTQYF
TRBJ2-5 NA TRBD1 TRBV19 TGTGCCAGTGGATCAGGGGGCGCGGGGAGAGAGACCCAGTACTTC CASGSGGAGRETQYF
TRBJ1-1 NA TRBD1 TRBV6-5 TGTGCCAGCAGCTCGGGACAGGGGAAGGCTGAAGCTTTCTTT CASSSGQGKAEAFF
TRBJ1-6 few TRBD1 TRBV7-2 TGTGCCAGCAGCTTCAGGGGGGATAATTCACCCCTCCACTTT CASSFRGDNSPLHF
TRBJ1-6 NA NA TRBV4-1 TGCGCCAGCAGCCATACGGTCGGGAATTCACCCCTCCACTTT CASSHTVGNSPLHF
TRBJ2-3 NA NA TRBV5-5 TGTGCCAGCAGCTTGTGGGGCGAAACAGATACGCAGTATTTT CASSLWGETDTQYF
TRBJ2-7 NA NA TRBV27 TGTGCCAGCAAGGATAACGGCGACTATTCCTACGAGCAGTACTTC CASKDNGDYSYEQYF
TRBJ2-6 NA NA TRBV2 TGTGCCAGGGCGCAGGGGTCTGGGGCCAACGTCCTGACTTTC CARAQGSGANVLTF
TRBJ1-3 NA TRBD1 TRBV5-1 TGCGCCAGCAGCTCGGGACAGGACTCTGGAAACACCATATATTTT CASSSGQDSGNTIYF
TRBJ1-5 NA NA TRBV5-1 TGCGCCAGCAGTGAACAGGGCGAGAGGCCCCAGCATTTT CASSEQGERPQHF
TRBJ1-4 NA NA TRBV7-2 TGTGCCAGCAGCTTAGCGTACGGGGTTTCTAATGAAAAACTGTTTTTT CASSLAYGVSNEKLFF
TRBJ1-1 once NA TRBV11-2 TGTGCCAGCAGCTTAGCCCCCCAGGGAACTGAAGCTTTCTTT CASSLAPQGTEAFF
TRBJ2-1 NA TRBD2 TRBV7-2 TGTGCCAGCAGCTTCTCCGGGACTAGAGCCTACAATGAGCAGTTCTTC CASSFSGTRAYNEQFF
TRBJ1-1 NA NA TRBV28 TGTGCCAGCAGTTTAAGGGCTTACAGGGTTCGGGGCACTGAAGCTTTCTTT CASSLRAYRVRGTEAFF
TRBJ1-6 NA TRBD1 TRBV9 TGTGCCAGCAGCGTAGGGACAGGGCATCAGGCGGGTAATTCACCCCTCCACTTT CASSVGTGHQAGNSPLHF
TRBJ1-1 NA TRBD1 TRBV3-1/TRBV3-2 TGTGCCAGCAGCCACTCGGACAGGACTGAAGCTTTCTTT CASSHSDRTEAFF
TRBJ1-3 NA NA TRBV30 TGTGCCTGGATTTCGGCGGGAAGCTCTGGAAACACCATATATTTT CAWISAGSSGNTIYF
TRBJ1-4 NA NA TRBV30 TGTGCCTGGAGTCCTACAGGGTTTGGAGAAAAACTGTTTTTT CAWSPTGFGEKLFF
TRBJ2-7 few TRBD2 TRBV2 TGTGCCAGCAGTATTAGCGGGTTCTCCTACGAGCAGTACTTC CASSISGFSYEQYF
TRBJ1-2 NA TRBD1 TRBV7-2 TGTGCCAGCAGCCCATTTCCGGGACAGGGGGCGCATGGCTACACCTTC CASSPFPGQGAHGYTF
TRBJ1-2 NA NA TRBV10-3 TGTGCCATCAGTGAGTCGGGCCCCATCAATGGCTACACCTTC CAISESGPINGYTF
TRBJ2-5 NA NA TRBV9 TGTGCCAGCAGCGTAGACCCAGGGGCCGAGACCCAGTACTTC CASSVDPGAETQYF
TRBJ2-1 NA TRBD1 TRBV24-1 TGTGCCACCAGTGATTTTTCTAGGACAGGGGGCAATGAGCAGTTCTTC CATSDFSRTGGNEQFF
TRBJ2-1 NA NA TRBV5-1 TGCGCCAGCAGCTTCCAACAGGGGGGGCCCTACAATGAGCAGTTCTTC CASSFQQGGPYNEQFF
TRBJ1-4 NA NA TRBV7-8 TGTGCCAGCAGCCGAGGGGGGACATCTGAAAAACTGTTTTTT CASSRGGTSEKLFF
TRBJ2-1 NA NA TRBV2 TGTGCCAGCAGCGAACCGGGTGGGGGGGCTGAGCAGTTCTTC CASSEPGGGAEQFF
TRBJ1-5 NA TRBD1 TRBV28 TGTGCCAGCAGTTCACCGGGACAGGGCTACTATAGCAATCAGCCCCAGCATTTT CASSSPGQGYYSNQPQHF
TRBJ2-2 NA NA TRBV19 TGTGCCAGTAGTTCCCTCACTTCGAACACCGGGGAGCTGTTTTTT CASSSLTSNTGELFF
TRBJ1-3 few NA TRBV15 TGTGCCACCAGCCCTGAGCAGGGGTGGGGAAACACCATATATTTT CATSPEQGWGNTIYF
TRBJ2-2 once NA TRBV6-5 TGTGCCAGCAGTTTCACATTGAACACCGGGGAGCTGTTTTTT CASSFTLNTGELFF
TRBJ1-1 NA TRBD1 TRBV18 TGTGCCAGCTTACCGGGACAGGGCGCCAGGAGGACTGAAGCTTTCTTT CASLPGQGARRTEAFF
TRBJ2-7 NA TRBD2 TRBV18 TGTGCCAGCTCACCACCAGCGGGGAGCGACGAGCAGTACTTC CASSPPAGSDEQYF
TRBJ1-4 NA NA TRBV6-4 TGTGCCAGCAGTCCTAACAAGGGGCGTGGGGAAAAACTGTTTTTT CASSPNKGRGEKLFF
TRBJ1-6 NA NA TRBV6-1 TGTGCCAGCAGTGATCCGGCGGACTGGCCTACCTTCGATTCACCCCTCCACTTT CASSDPADWPTFDSPLHF
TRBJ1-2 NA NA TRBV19 TGTGCCAGTAGTATAGGACAGGCACCGCCTATTGTCTACACCTTC CASSIGQAPPIVYTF
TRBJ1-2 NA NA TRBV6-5 TGTGCCAGCAAACCAGGGGCCGGCTACACCTTC CASKPGAGYTF
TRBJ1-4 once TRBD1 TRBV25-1 TGTGCCAGCAGTGACGGGACAGCAACTAATGAAAAACTGTTTTTT CASSDGTATNEKLFF
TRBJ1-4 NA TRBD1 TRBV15 TGTGCCACCAGCAGAGTCCTGCCGGGACAGGGGGAAGAAAAACTGTTTTTT CATSRVLPGQGEEKLFF
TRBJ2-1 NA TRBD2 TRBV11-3 TGTGCCAGCAGCTTGGTACACGGGACTAGCGGGGTCAATGAGCAGTTCTTC CASSLVHGTSGVNEQFF
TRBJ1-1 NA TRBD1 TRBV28 TGTGCCAGCAGTCGCATAGGGACAGAGAACACTGAAGCTTTCTTT CASSRIGTENTEAFF
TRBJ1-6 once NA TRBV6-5 TGTGCCAGCAGTCCCGGACCGGGGAATAATTCACCCCTCCACTTT CASSPGPGNNSPLHF
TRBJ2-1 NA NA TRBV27 TGTGCCAGCAGTCTAAACCGGGACAAAATACAAAAGCAGTTCTTC CASSLNRDKIQKQFF
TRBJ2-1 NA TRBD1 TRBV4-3 TGCGCCAGCAGCCAAGACTTCAGGGGGCGCGGGGTCGGCTCCTACAATGAGCAGTTCTTC CASSQDFRGRGVGSYNEQFF
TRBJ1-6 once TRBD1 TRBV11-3 TGTGCCAGCAGCTTCCGAGGGACAGACAATTCACCCCTCCACTTT CASSFRGTDNSPLHF
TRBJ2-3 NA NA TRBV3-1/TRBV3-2 TGTGCCAGCAGCCAAGATAGAAAGTTACGACTATACCGCACAGATACGCAGTATTTT CASSQDRKLRLYRTDTQYF
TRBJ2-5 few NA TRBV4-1 TGCGCCAGCAGCCAACTGAGGGGAGGAGAGACCCAGTACTTC CASSQLRGGETQYF
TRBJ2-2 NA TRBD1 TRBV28 TGTGCCAGCAGACTTACAGGGGCAACCGGGGAGCTGTTTTTT CASRLTGATGELFF
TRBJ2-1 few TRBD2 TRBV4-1 TGCGCCAGCAGCCAAATCCCCTCAGCTAGCGGGGGGACCTACAATGAGCAGTTCTTC CASSQIPSASGGTYNEQFF
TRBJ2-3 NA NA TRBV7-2 TGTGCCAGCCGCGGGACTCATTGGACAGATACGCAGTATTTT CASRGTHWTDTQYF
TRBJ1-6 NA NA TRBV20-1 TGCAGTGCTAGTCGGGAGGGGATCAATTCACCCCTCCACTTT CSASREGINSPLHF
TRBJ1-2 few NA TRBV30 TGTGCCTGGAGTCCCAGGCACTATGGCTACACCTTC CAWSPRHYGYTF